These 15 T cell receptor beta chains came from one sample sequenced in a study of blood T cell repertoires in COVID-19. The data were produced by immunoSEQ multiplex PCR, yet TCRdb's version contains in-frame clones alone and is incomplete. Counted here are about 72,000 clones, more than 75% occurring once; the ten biggest clones make up 11%. The sequenced sample was peripheral blood. All receptors derive from a man between 65 and 79 years old with active or convalescent COVID-19.

The chain couples TRBV29-1 to TRBJ2-7, with 9 bases fitting TRBD1. Germline V gene sequence: CDR1 SQVTM, CDR2 ANQGSEA. The CDR3 extends over 12 amino acids. V shed 8 bases, J shed 5 bases, and the junction held 7 bases outside the gene matches. CDR3 coding DNA: TGCAGCCTTCGGGACAGGGAACACGAGCAGTACTTC. It codes for CSLRDREHEQYF.

This clone has a single count. The chain uses TRBV28 and TRBJ1-1; D unclear. CDR1 is MDHEN, CDR2 SYDVKM, per germline. The CDR3 loop spans 14 amino acids. Trimming took off 3 bases at V and 1 base at J, with 9 bases between the two ends. The CDR3 nucleotides are TGTGCCAGCAGTTTGGCGGAAACGAACACTGAAGCTTTCTTT. This codes for CASSLAETNTEAFF.

The rearrangement joins TRBV4-1 to TRBJ2-7, with 10 bases lining up with TRBD1. Germline lookup yields CDR1 MGHRA and CDR2 YSYEKL. This CDR3 region has 15 residues. J gave up 2 bases and V 5 bases, and 6 bases lay outside the gene matches. CDR3 coding DNA: TGCGCCAGCAGCTCCTGGACAGGGGGAACCTACGAGCAGTACTTC. This translates into CASSSWTGGTYEQYF.

This chain joins TRBV6-6 and TRBJ2-2; tentative D call: TRBD2 (5 bases). The CDR3 sequence is 16 residues long. CDR1 is MNHNY, CDR2 SVGAGI, per germline (reference sequence). Trimming stripped 0 bases from V and 7 bases from J, with 15 bases between. The CDR3 DNA sequence: TGTGCCAGCAGTTACTCCGGGGTAGGGTCCATCGGGGAGCTGTTTTTT. Encoded protein: CASSYSGVGSIGELFF.

This chain uses TRBV2 with TRBJ2-2; 7 nucleotides align to TRBD1. The germline V gene has CDR1 SNHLY and CDR2 FYNNEI. CDR3 length: 16 amino acids. The V and J ends lost 6 bases and 3 bases, in that order; junction bases with no gene match: 10. This CDR3 is CASSWSNRGDTGELFF. The CDR3 DNA reads as TGTGCCAGCAGCTGGTCAAACAGGGGAGACACCGGGGAGCTGTTTTTT.

This clone occurred once. The V call is TRBV12-3 or TRBV12-4, the J call TRBJ1-2; possibly TRBD1 for D (6 bases). Between the trimmed V and J ends, which lost 8 bases and 3 bases, there was a span of 7 bases. The CDR3 runs 11 residues. The CDR3 DNA sequence: TGTGCCAGCCACAGGGACTATGGCTACACCTTC. This encodes CASHRDYGYTF.

This clone was recorded a few times. This sample also contains other DNA sequences that code for the same CDR3. The gene calls are TRBV5-6 and TRBJ1-6; 8 positions agree with TRBD1. The CDR3 has 15 residues. The V gene's germline CDR1 is SGHDT and CDR2 YYEEEE. V was pared by 2 bases and J by 6 bases, with 4 bases of the junction left unmatched. The CDR3 region is CASSFRDRLNSPLHF. For the CDR3, the DNA is TGTGCCAGCAGCTTTAGGGACAGGCTTAATTCACCCCTCCACTTT.

The J gene is TRBJ1-1, the V gene TRBV6-5; 7 bases are a match to TRBD1. CDR3 length equals 13 residues. Unmatched junction bases numbered 8, after V lost 7 bases and J lost 6 bases. Germline CDR1 MNHEY, CDR2 SVGAGI. The CDR3 loop is CASNPGTASEAFF. In DNA form, the CDR3 reads TGTGCCAGCAACCCAGGGACAGCTTCTGAAGCTTTCTTT.

The V call is TRBV19, the J call TRBJ2-5; TRBD2 aligns across 8 bases. This CDR3 region has 15 residues. The germline V gene encodes CDR1 LNHDA and CDR2 SQIVND (reference sequence). Losses at the gene ends were 5 bases for V and 5 bases for J; bases not matched to a gene: 10. The CDR3 nucleotides read TGTGCCAGTAGTCCCCGAAGCGGGAGAGGGGAGACCCAGTACTTC. It translates to CASSPRSGRGETQYF.

This clone was recorded once. This chain connects TRBV6-5 to TRBJ1-2; D might be TRBD1 (5 bases). The germline V gene encodes CDR1 MNHEY and CDR2 SVGAGI. There are 13 residues in the CDR3. V was clipped by 7 bases and J by 7 bases, with 16 bases between them. In nucleotides, the CDR3 is TGTGCCAGCAAGTGGCAGGGTTTCCCTGGCTACACCTTC. This encodes CASKWQGFPGYTF.

The chain has TRBV6-2 or TRBV6-3 and TRBJ2-1, with 9 nucleotides matching TRBD2. The V and J ends lost 4 bases and 5 bases, in that order; junction bases with no gene match: 12. This CDR3 contains 17 residues. CDR1 and CDR2 from the germline V gene are MNHEY and SVGEGT. The CDR3 region is CASSSHYSSGENNEQFF. The DNA for the CDR3 is TGTGCCAGCAGTTCCCATTATTCTAGCGGGGAAAACAATGAGCAGTTCTTC.

The CDR3 sequence: CASSLSWTGGTEAFF. The CDR3 DNA sequence: TGTGCCAGCAGTTTATCGTGGACGGGAGGTACTGAAGCTTTCTTT. The J gene is TRBJ1-1, the V gene TRBV27; no clear D gene. The CDR3 contains 15 residues. Germline lookup yields CDR1 MNHEY and CDR2 SMNVEV (reference sequence). Trimming took off 0 bases at V and 5 bases at J, with 13 bases between the two ends.

Here the CDR3 reads CASSITGSNQPQHF. The CDR3 DNA reads as TGTGCCAGCAGTATAACAGGGAGCAATCAGCCCCAGCATTTT. The chain recombines TRBV28 with TRBJ1-5; possible D gene TRBD1, 6 bases. V shed 5 bases and J shed 1 base, with 9 bases lying between them. Germline lookup yields CDR1 MDHEN and CDR2 SYDVKM. This CDR3 comprises 14 residues.

V usage is TRBV9 and J usage is TRBJ1-3; no definite D call. Germline V lookup: CDR1 SGDLS, CDR2 YYNGEE. This CDR3 has 14 amino acids. Trimming stripped 3 bases from V and 1 base from J, with 8 bases between. CDR3 sequence (DNA): TGTGCCAGCAGCGCGGCAGGATCTGGAAACACCATATATTTT. Protein product: CASSAAGSGNTIYF.

Of note for this clone: Distinct nucleotide sequences in the sample also encode this CDR3. V gene TRBV29-1 combines with J gene TRBJ1-1; D might be TRBD1 (6 bases). This CDR3 region has 11 residues. The V end was cut by 6 bases, the J end by 6 bases, with 11 bases between. In germline, CDR1 is SQVTM, CDR2 ANQGSEA. CDR3 DNA: TGCAGCGTCTCGGACAGACCTGAAGCTTTCTTT. Translation: CSVSDRPEAFF.